This T cell receptor beta chain was identified during a study of T cell repertoires in cytomegalovirus infection. In the study overall: Well-studied HLA-B-restricted CMV epitopes were used in the study alongside recently identified HLA-C-restricted ones. Shared public TCR beta signatures pointed to both CMV infection and a matching HLA type.

Notes on this clonotype: Antigen unknown.

General study findings and limits: Predominance within the ex vivo response was attributable to HLA-C-restricted CMV-specific TCR beta clonotypes.

One entry per CDR3 protein results from TCRdb running MiXCR on the reads. The sample lists about 160,000 distinct CDR3 sequences, approximately 21% occurring once. Trimming shortened V by 0 bases and J by 6 bases, and 14 bases separated the two germline ends. CDR1 is MGHRA, CDR2 YSYEKL, per germline. This CDR3 region has 15 residues. This sample comprised CD8+ T cells from cultured PBMCs, obtained from culture after CMV antigen stimulation. This clonotype originated in a human donor in good health (CMV status not recorded). Some clones in this sample may be carry-over from other donors' samples. This chain connects TRBV4-1 to TRBJ1-1, with D hard to call. CDR3 bases: TGCGCCAGCAGCCAAGACCACGACGGCCGCCCTGAAGCTTTCTTT. This sequence encodes CASSQDHDGRPEAFF.